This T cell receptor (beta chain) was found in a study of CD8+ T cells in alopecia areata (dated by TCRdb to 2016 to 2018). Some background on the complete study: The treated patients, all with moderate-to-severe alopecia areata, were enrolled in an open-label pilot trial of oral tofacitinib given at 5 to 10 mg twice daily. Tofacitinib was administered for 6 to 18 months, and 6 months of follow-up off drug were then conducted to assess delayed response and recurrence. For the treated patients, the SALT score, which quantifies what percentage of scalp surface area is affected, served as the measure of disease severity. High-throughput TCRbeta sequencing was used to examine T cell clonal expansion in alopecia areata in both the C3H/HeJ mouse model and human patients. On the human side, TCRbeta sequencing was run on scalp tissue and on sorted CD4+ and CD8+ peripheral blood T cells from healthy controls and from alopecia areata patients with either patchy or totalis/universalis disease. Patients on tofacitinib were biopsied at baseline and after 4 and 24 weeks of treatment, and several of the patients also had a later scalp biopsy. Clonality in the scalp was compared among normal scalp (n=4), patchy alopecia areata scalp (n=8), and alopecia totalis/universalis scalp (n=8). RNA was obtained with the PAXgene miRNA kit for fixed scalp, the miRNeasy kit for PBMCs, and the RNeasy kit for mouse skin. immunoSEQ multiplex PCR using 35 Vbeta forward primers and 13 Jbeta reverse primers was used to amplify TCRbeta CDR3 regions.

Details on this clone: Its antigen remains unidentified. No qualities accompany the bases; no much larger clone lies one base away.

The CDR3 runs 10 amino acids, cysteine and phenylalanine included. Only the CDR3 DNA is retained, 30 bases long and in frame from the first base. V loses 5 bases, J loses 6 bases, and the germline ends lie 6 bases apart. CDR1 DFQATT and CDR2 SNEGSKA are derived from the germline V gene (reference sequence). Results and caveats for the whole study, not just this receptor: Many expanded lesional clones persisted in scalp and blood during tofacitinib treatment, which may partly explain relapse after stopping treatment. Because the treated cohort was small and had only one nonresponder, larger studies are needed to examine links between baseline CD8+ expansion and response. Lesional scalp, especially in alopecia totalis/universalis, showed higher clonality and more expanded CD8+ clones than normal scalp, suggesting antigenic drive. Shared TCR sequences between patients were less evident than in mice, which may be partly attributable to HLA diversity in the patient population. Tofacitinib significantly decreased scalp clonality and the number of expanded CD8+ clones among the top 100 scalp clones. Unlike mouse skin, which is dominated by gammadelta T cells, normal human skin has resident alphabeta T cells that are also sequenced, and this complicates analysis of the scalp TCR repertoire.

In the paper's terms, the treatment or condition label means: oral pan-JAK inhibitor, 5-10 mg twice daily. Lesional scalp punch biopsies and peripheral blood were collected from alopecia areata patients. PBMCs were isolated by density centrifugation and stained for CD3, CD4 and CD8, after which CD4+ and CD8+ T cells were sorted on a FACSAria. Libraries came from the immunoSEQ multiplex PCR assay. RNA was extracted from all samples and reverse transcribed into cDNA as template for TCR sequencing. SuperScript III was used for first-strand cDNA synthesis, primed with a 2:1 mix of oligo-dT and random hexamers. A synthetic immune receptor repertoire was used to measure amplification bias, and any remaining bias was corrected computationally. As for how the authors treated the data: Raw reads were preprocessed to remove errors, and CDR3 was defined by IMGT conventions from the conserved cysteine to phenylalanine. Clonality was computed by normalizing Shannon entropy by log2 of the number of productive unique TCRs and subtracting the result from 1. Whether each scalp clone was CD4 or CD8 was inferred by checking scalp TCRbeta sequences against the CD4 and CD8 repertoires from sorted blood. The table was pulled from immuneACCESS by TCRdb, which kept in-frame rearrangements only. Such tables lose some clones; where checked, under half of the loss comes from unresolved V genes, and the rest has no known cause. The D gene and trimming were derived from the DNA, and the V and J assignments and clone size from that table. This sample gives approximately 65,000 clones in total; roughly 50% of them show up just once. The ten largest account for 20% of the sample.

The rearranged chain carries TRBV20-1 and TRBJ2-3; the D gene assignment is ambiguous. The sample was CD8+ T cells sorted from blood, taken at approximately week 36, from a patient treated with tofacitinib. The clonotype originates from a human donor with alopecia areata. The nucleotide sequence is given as TGCAGTGCTGGGGTGGATACGCAGTATTTT. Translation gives CSAGVDTQYF.